The clone carrying this T cell receptor (beta chain) was detected a few times. Its antigen is not known. The CDR3 consists of 13 residues. CDR1 and CDR2 (germline): MNHNS, SASEGT. V shed 4 bases, J shed 5 bases, and the junction held 3 bases outside the gene matches. This specimen comes from a study of Graves' ophthalmopathy and Graves' hyperthyroidism. General study results and limits: Researchers report that a 13-signature model separated ophthalmopathy from stable hyperthyroidism, posting about 87% sensitivity and 65% to 82% specificity.

RNA transcripts served as template for amplifying TCR beta CDR3 sequences. The workflow started with a first-round RT-PCR run with HTBI primers and then moved on to a second-round multiplex PCR. TCRdb ran MiXCR on the multiplex PCR reads and lists one entry per CDR3 protein. The sample shows approximately 160,000 distinct CDR3 sequences, roughly two fifths of them seen only once. This rearrangement joins TRBV6-1 to TRBJ1-2, with 8 bases fitting TRBD1. This TCR came from a man in his thirties or forties with Graves' ophthalmopathy. Specimen: peripheral blood. CDR3 nucleotides: TGTGCCAGCAGTGGGACAGGGCGGTATGGCTACACCTTC. Residues: CASSGTGRYGYTF.